This T cell receptor (beta chain) was documented in a study of blood T cell repertoires in COVID-19 (dated by TCRdb to about 2020). About the investigation overall: Collaborator samples came from the United States, Italy and Spain and covered acute and convalescent phases of COVID-19. The repertoires were released in a freely available public database intended as a resource for research on the immune response to SARS-CoV-2. Deeply sampled blood TCRbeta repertoires from subjects exposed to, actively infected with, or recovered from COVID-19 were included in the dataset. A de-identified subject ID, COVID-19 status, age in years and sex were almost always included in the sample metadata. Samples came from the ongoing ImmuneRACE study (first 160 participants) plus 1,254 subjects from 6 global collaborators. The prospective study material was composed of cDNA or gDNA derived from T cells, B-cell-depleted T cells, or PBMCs. Where available, HLA class I and class II types were obtained from metadata supplied by the sample provider rather than from assay-based typing.

The CDR3 starts with the cysteine, ends with the phenylalanine, and has 14 residues. The kept DNA is CDR3 alone, 42 bases in frame from the first base. V has 5 bases trimmed and J has 8 bases trimmed; junction bases matching no gene number 5. In the germline V gene, CDR1 corresponds to SGHTA and CDR2 to FQGTGA. General study outcomes and caveats: How much clinical and demographic metadata was included differed by source and by participant, and the metadata was provided uncurated.

With respect to this clone: Its antigen specificity is not known. Per-base quality was not reported, and no clone a single base away is much larger than it.

TCRbeta CDR3 regions were amplified from genomic DNA by means of the immunoSEQ Assay, a bias-controlled multiplex PCR. In the paper's pipeline: Nucleated cell counts per sample were estimated from amplification of reference gene primers within the assay. Sequence reads were collapsed and filtered to measure the absolute abundance of every unique TCRbeta CDR3 rearrangement. For each sample, productive Simpson clonality was calculated as the square root of Simpson's diversity index over productive rearrangements. TCRdb retrieved this table from immuneACCESS and kept in-frame rearrangements only. Not all clones are present; in checked studies, unresolved V genes account for under half, and no reason is known for the remainder. Clone size and V and J calls were adopted from that table, with D and trimming inferred from the DNA. The sample table contains fewer than 400,000 clones; only one count was recorded for roughly 86% of them. The biggest ten clones account for 1.5% to 2% of the sample.

Participants in the prospective study were enrolled through a virtual design, were aged about 18 to 90 years, and lived in approximately 25 United States geographic areas. In the prospective study, cohorts were assigned on the basis of participant-reported clinical history obtained from a screening survey and a study questionnaire. For ImmuneRACE Cohort 3, a participant was defined as recovered based on two consecutive negative NP/OP PCR tests, clearance by a healthcare professional, or resolution of symptoms. Each participant in the prospective study had whole blood, serum and a nasopharyngeal or oropharyngeal swab collected by mobile phlebotomists. Over an approximately 2-month period, participants in the prospective study had the option of providing additional blood draws and questionnaires. Before DNA extraction, blood samples from the prospective study were shipped at room temperature or frozen.

The sequence joins TRBV7-3 to TRBJ2-1; TRBD2 lines up with 11 middle nucleotides. The sequenced sample was PBMCs or T cells enriched from blood (not recorded which). The clonotype comes from a woman aged 25 to 45 who had recovered from COVID-19. The CDR3 region: CASSAGTSGDEQFF. The bases are TGTGCCAGCAGCGCCGGGACTAGCGGCGATGAGCAGTTCTTC.